This T cell receptor (beta chain) stems from a study of T and B cells in COVID-19 patients. General study points: Active COVID-19 showed highly clonal TRB repertoires; recovery showed diversity and richness above healthy donors.

Multiplex PCR with BIOMED2 TRB-A/B primer pools amplified TRB rearrangements. TCRdb redid the calling of the multiplex PCR reads with MiXCR, one entry per CDR3 protein. The top ten clones hold approximately 6.5% of a sample with approximately 14,000 distinct CDR3 sequences, 29% of them seen once. This clonotype is categorized as medium-sized. Its antigen is unidentified. From blood, about 250-500 ng of genomic DNA served as TRB template. This CDR3 spans 18 amino acids. Trimming took off 2 bases at V and 10 bases at J, with 27 bases between the two ends. Per germline, CDR1 LNHDA and CDR2 SQIVND (reference sequence).

The TCR sequence derives from a human donor who had recovered from COVID-19. This chain uses TRBV19 with TRBJ2-1; TRBD2 might be the D (7 bases). Sequenced material: blood. The CDR3 spells CASSISATAGAFTREQFF. CDR3 in DNA: TGTGCCAGTAGTATATCGGCTACGGCGGGGGCCTTTACTCGGGAGCAGTTCTTC.